This TCR beta chain was profiled in a study of early T cells in non-severe SARS-CoV-2 infection. Study in general: Sequenced material consisted of bulk RNA (from unsorted whole blood), and chains were unpaired.

Germline V gene lookup returns CDR1 LGHNA and CDR2 YSLEER. After removal of 0 bases from V and 5 bases from J, the junction contained 13 bases not matched to a gene. CDR3 length: 19 amino acids. Attached unique molecular identifiers marked individual cDNA molecules. TCRdb called the 5' RACE reads again in MiXCR, with one record for every CDR3 protein. The table includes 25,000 to 30,000 distinct CDR3 sequences, roughly 4.4% detected once. Findings and caveats of the study: Matching results from VDJdb favored anti-spike CD8 responses, leaving private and CD4 specificities undetected.

Many counts were recorded for this clonotype. The antigen is undetermined. Source material: whole blood. The sequence derives from an adult who was a healthcare worker with PCR-confirmed SARS-CoV-2 infection or an uninfected control (not recorded which). V usage is TRBV4-3 and J usage is TRBJ2-1; 10 bases map to TRBD2. The CDR3 here is CASSQDPSGSLRYNNEQFF. The CDR3 bases are TGCGCCAGCAGCCAAGACCCTAGCGGGAGCCTTCGATACAACAATGAGCAGTTCTTC.